This is a list of T cell receptor beta chains from one sample in a study of type 1 and type 2 diabetes patients. TCRdb reanalysed the multiplex PCR reads using MiXCR and keeps one entry per CDR3 protein. This sample has more than 250,000 distinct CDR3 sequences, with around 50% found just once. Material: peripheral blood mononuclear cells (PBMCs). These receptors all stem from a man younger than 30 with type 2 diabetes. Each CDR3 is given with its conserved first and last residue. Rows give clone size only sometimes, using once, few, many, or a class for an expanded clone.

V gene,J gene,clone size,CDR3 protein
TRBV9,TRBJ2-7,NA,CASSVAGDNDEQYF
TRBV11-2,TRBJ2-1,few,CASSPGTAYNEQFF
TRBV19,TRBJ2-1,few,CASSTGDIEQFF
TRBV7-2,TRBJ1-6,NA,CASSEAIDSPLHF
TRBV19,TRBJ2-2,few,CASKGTGGGSGELFF
TRBV7-2,TRBJ1-4,NA,CASSPTGANEKLFF
TRBV19,TRBJ2-7,many,CASSIGSSGSYEQYF
TRBV12-3/TRBV12-4,TRBJ2-7,many,CASSLLGYEQYF
TRBV2,TRBJ2-3,NA,CASSADRGRSQYF
TRBV30,TRBJ2-2,NA,CAWSMSSGELFF
TRBV7-9,TRBJ2-5,few,CASSLKPAAQETQYF
TRBV15,TRBJ1-4,NA,CATSRDDSEKLFF
TRBV20-1,TRBJ1-1,NA,CSAVYWGAFF
TRBV7-2,TRBJ2-2,NA,CASSLGAVSTGELFF
TRBV5-1,TRBJ2-1,NA,CASSADRGYEQFF
TRBV20-1,TRBJ2-7,few,CSARDYGGSPGYEQYF
TRBV7-3,TRBJ1-2,NA,CASSQESGGAGYGYTF
TRBV29-1,TRBJ2-1,NA,CSVLTYNEQFF
TRBV2,TRBJ2-6,few,CASAWTGKGSGANVLSF
TRBV14,TRBJ2-7,many,CASSQDFYEQYF
TRBV19,TRBJ1-2,NA,CASSIDSHYGYTF
TRBV19,TRBJ1-5,NA,CASKQGAVNQPQHF
TRBV14,TRBJ2-7,NA,CASSQLVGNYEQYF
TRBV12-3/TRBV12-4,TRBJ1-3,once,CASRESGSGNTIYF
TRBV30,TRBJ1-6,few,CAWTGFWGRSDSPLHF
TRBV6-6,TRBJ2-7,few,CASRAGLSSYEQYF
TRBV30,TRBJ2-5,many,CASTFGAGGQETQYF
TRBV27,TRBJ2-7,NA,CASSLFAAGGSEQYF
TRBV30,TRBJ2-7,many,CACIRDPAYEQYF
TRBV15,TRBJ2-6,many,CATRQESLSGANVLTF
TRBV9,TRBJ2-7,few,CASSVGHNSYEQYF
TRBV7-2,TRBJ2-7,few,CASSFVRELRNYEQYF
TRBV12-3/TRBV12-4,TRBJ1-1,NA,CASSLGQGQVNTEAFF
TRBV7-9,TRBJ2-7,NA,CASSGTVRGYEQYF
TRBV12-3/TRBV12-4,TRBJ2-3,NA,CASSLPGQSTDTQYF
TRBV20-1,TRBJ2-7,NA,CSVPGQGAAEQYF
TRBV19,TRBJ1-2,many,CASSLTGEGYTF
TRBV7-8,TRBJ2-3,NA,CASSPDRVTGTQYF
TRBV5-5,TRBJ2-5,few,CASSLAVRGGQETQYF
TRBV30,NA,NA,CAWTAGFLRGDEQFF
TRBV6-5,TRBJ1-2,NA,CASSLGTSYGYTF
TRBV12-3/TRBV12-4,TRBJ1-2,NA,CASSFGRGGLNYGYTF
TRBV12-3/TRBV12-4,TRBJ2-7,many,CASSLWAYEQYF
TRBV28,TRBJ2-3,NA,CASATSGTDTQYF
TRBV14,TRBJ1-2,NA,CASSALGGYRNYGYTF
TRBV12-5,TRBJ2-1,once,CASSLVYRQGTDEQFF
TRBV7-3,TRBJ2-7,few,CASSLTLEGEQYF
TRBV20-1,TRBJ2-7,once,CSATETGYEQYF
TRBV6-6,TRBJ2-2,NA,CASSPNPRSGTGELFF
TRBV5-1,TRBJ2-7,NA,CASSLAGGLGEQYF
TRBV19,TRBJ2-1,few,CASTTSYNEQFF
TRBV6-5,TRBJ2-7,NA,CASSTGFFHEQYF
TRBV28,TRBJ1-1,NA,CASSLRFRWGTEAFF
TRBV19,TRBJ2-5,many,CASSIGGQGQETQYF
TRBV28,TRBJ2-5,few,CASSAGGAFGETQYF
TRBV27,TRBJ2-2,few,CASIDRGFGTGELFF
TRBV19,TRBJ2-5,few,CASRRGLAQTQYF
TRBV12-3/TRBV12-4,TRBJ2-7,NA,CASSLVRQGRHEQYF
TRBV2,TRBJ2-7,once,CAGSDQLAGKGYEQYF